The clone carrying this T cell receptor (beta chain) was seen at least ten times. No antigen is known for it. Germline is not matched at one junction end, which may reflect a read error. This sample is drawn from a study of T cells after yellow fever vaccination. Findings and limits, study-wide: Clonotypes appearing in both CD4 and CD8 compartments existed, and their share was small. Subsequent booster samples again held most clones from primary vaccination (96% CD4, about 85% CD8).

Per the germline V gene, CDR1 is SGHVS and CDR2 is FQNEAQ. The CDR3 length is 11 residues. Using its own MiXCR run on the 5' RACE reads, TCRdb lists one record per CDR3 protein. Of hundreds of thousands of distinct CDR3 sequences listed, 9% to 15% are singletons. The specimen was PBMCs, collected on the day of the yellow fever booster vaccination. This chain uses TRBV7-8 with TRBJ2-7; D remains ambiguous. This TCR was sampled from a man in his thirties or forties who received the YFV17D yellow fever vaccine. CDR3 DNA: TGCGCCAGCGTTGTTTCCTACGAGCAGTACTTC. Its translation: CASVVSYEQYF.